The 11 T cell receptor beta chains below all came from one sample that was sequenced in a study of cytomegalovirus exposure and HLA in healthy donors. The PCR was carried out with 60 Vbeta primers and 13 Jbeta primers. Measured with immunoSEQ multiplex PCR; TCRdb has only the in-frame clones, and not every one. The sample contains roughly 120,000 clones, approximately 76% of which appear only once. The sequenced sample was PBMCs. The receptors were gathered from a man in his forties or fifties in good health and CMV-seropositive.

The CDR3 here is CASRVKQGGIGYTF. CDR3 sequence (DNA): TGTGCCAGCAGGGTAAAACAGGGCGGCATTGGCTACACCTTC. The chain uses TRBV28 and TRBJ1-2; TRBD1 might be the D (6 bases). Germline V gene sequence: CDR1 MDHEN, CDR2 SYDVKM. V shed 6 bases and J shed 7 bases, with 18 bases lying between them. This CDR3 contains 14 residues.

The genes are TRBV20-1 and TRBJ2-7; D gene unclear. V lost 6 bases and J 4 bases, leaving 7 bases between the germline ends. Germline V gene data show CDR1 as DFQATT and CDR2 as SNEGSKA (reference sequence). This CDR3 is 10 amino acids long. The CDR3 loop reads CSANKYEQYF. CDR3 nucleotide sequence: TGCAGTGCAAACAAGTACGAGCAGTACTTC.

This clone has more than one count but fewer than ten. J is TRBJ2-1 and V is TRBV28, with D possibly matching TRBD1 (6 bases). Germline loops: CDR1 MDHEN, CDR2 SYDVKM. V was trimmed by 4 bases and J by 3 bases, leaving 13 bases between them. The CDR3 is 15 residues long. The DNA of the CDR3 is TGTGCCAGCAGTTCCCCACAGGGTGGCTACAATGAGCAGTTCTTC. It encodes CASSSPQGGYNEQFF.

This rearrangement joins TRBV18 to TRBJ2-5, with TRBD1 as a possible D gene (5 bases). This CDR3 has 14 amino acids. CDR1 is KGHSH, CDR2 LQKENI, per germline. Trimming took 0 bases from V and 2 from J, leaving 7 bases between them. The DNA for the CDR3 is TGTGCCAGCTCACCACCGACAGCGCAAGAGACCCAGTACTTC. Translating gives CASSPPTAQETQYF.

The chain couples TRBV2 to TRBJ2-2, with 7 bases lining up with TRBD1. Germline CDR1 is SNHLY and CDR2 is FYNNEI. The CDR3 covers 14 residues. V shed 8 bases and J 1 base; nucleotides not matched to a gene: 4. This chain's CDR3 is CASLRTGNTGELFF. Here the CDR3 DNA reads TGTGCCAGCCTTCGGACAGGGAACACCGGGGAGCTGTTTTTT. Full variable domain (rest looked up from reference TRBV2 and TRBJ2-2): EPEVTQTPSHQVTQMGQEVILRCVPISNHLYFYWYRQILGQKVEFLVSFYNNEISEKSEIFDDQFSVERPDGSNFTLKIRSTKLEDSAMYFCASLRTGNTGELFFGEGSRLTVL.

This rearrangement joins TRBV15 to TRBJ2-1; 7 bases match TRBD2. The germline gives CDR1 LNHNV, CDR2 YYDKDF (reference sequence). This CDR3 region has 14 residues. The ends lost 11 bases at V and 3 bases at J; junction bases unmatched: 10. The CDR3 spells CAAQPSGVYNEQFF. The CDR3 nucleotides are TGTGCCGCCCAGCCTAGCGGAGTCTACAATGAGCAGTTCTTC. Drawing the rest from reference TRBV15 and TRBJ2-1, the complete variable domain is DAMVIQNPRYQVTQFGKPVTLSCSQTLNHNVMYWYQQKSSQAPKLLFHYYDKDFNNEADTPDNFQSRRPNTSFCFLDIRSPGLGDTAMYLCAAQPSGVYNEQFFGPGTRLTVL.

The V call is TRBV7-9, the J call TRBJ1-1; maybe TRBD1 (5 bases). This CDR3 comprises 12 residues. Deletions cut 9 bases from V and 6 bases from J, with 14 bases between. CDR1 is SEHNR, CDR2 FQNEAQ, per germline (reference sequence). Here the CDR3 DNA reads TGTGCCAGTTCAGGGCCGGGAGCTGAAGCTTTCTTT. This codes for CASSGPGAEAFF. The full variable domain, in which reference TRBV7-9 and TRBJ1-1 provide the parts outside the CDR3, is DTGVSQNPRHKITKRGQNVTFRCDPISEHNRLYWYRQTLGQGPEFLTYFQNEAQLEKSRLLSDRFSAERPKGSFSTLEIQRTEQGDSAMYLCASSGPGAEAFFGQGTRLTVV.

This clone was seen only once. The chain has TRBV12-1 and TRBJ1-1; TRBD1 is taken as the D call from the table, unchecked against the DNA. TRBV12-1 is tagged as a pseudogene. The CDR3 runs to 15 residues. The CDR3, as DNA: TGTGCCAGCAGCTTTGCCTTACAGGTGAACACTGAAGCTTTCTTT. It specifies CASSFALQVNTEAFF.

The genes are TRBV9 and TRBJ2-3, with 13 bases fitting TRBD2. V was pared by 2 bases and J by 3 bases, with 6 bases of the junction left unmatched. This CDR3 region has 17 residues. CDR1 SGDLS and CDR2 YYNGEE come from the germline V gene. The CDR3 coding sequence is TGTGCCAGCAGCGTGAGGACTAGCGGGAGTGGAACAGATACGCAGTATTTT. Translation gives CASSVRTSGSGTDTQYF.

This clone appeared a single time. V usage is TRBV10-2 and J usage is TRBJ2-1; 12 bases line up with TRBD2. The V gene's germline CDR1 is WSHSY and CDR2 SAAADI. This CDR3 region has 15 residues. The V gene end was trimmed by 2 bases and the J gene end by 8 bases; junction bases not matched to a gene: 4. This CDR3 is CASSEPSGGADEQFF. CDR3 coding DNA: TGCGCCAGCAGTGAGCCTAGCGGGGGGGCGGATGAGCAGTTCTTC.

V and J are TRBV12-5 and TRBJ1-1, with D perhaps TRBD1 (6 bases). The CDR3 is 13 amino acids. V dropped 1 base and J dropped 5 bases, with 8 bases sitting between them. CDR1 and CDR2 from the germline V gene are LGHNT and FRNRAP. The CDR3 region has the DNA TGTGCTAGTGGTTTGGGCAGGGGAACTGAAGCTTTCTTT. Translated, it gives CASGLGRGTEAFF.